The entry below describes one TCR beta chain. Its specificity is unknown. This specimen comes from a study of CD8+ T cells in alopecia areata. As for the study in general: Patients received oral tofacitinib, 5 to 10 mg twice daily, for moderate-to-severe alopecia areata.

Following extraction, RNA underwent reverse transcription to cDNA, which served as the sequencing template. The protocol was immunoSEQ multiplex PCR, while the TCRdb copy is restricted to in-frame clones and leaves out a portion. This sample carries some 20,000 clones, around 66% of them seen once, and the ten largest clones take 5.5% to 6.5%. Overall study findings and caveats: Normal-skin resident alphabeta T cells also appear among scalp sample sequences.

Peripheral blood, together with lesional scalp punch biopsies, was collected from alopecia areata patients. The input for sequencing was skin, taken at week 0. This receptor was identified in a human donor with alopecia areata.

This CDR3 is CASSPLLGQGNEAFF. The CDR3 nucleotides read TGTGCCAGCTCACCCCTATTGGGACAGGGGAATGAAGCTTTCTTT. V usage is TRBV18 and J usage is TRBJ1-1, with 10 bases matching TRBD1. The germline V gene encodes CDR1 KGHSH and CDR2 LQKENI. J was trimmed by 7 bases and V by 3 bases; bases with no gene match: 8. The CDR3 length is 15 residues.